The 15 T cell receptor beta chains listed next were all sequenced from one sample in a study of sequential checkpoint blockade in melanoma. Repertoires were generated with immunoSEQ multiplex PCR, while TCRdb's copy carries only in-frame clones and drops some. Among about 13,000 clones, about 78% were seen once, and the ten largest hold 25% to 35%. Treatment given: randomized to nivolumab then ipilimumab (arm A) or the reverse (arm B). The sequences come from CD8+ T cells sorted from blood (inferred from file names), collected from a patient given nivolumab and ipilimumab in sequence. The receptors were sampled from a human donor with melanoma.

The chain joins TRBV7-9 to TRBJ2-3, with D possibly being TRBD2 (6 bases). The germline V gene encodes CDR1 SEHNR and CDR2 FQNEAQ (reference sequence). This CDR3 region has 15 residues. Deletions cut 4 bases from V and 0 bases from J, with 11 bases between. CDR3 in amino acids: CASSSGTGSTDTQYF. The CDR3 nucleotides are TGTGCCAGCAGCTCGGGGACTGGTAGCACAGATACGCAGTATTTT. Looking up the rest from reference TRBV7-9 and TRBJ2-3 gives the full variable domain: DTGVSQNPRHKITKRGQNVTFRCDPISEHNRLYWYRQTLGQGPEFLTYFQNEAQLEKSRLLSDRFSAERPKGSFSTLEIQRTEQGDSAMYLCASSSGTGSTDTQYFGPGTRLTVL.

This chain uses TRBV5-1 with TRBJ2-1; D possibly corresponds to TRBD1 (6 bases). Deletions cut 0 bases from V and 7 bases from J, with 14 bases between. Per germline, CDR1 SGHRS and CDR2 YFSETQ. The CDR3 extends over 15 amino acids. The CDR3 loop is CASSLENRVRNEQFF. The CDR3 DNA reads as TGCGCCAGCAGCTTGGAGAACAGGGTGCGGAATGAGCAGTTCTTC.

The chain uses TRBV19 and TRBJ2-7; 14 bases agree with TRBD2. CDR3 length equals 15 residues. The V segment lost 4 bases and the J segment 7 bases; nucleotides outside the gene matches: 6. In germline, CDR1 is LNHDA, CDR2 SQIVND (reference sequence). CDR3 protein: CASSKGTSGSKEQYF. As DNA, the CDR3 is TGTGCCAGTAGTAAGGGGACTAGCGGGAGTAAAGAGCAGTACTTC. Variable domain in full (rest from reference TRBV19 and TRBJ2-7): DGGITQSPKYLFRKEGQNVTLSCEQNLNHDAMYWYRQDPGQGLRLIYYSQIVNDFQKGDIAEGYSVSREKKESFPLTVTSAQKNPTAFYLCASSKGTSGSKEQYFGPGTRLTVT.

The chain combines TRBV29-1 with TRBJ2-1; D may be TRBD1 (6 bases). Trimming removed 1 base from V and 0 bases from J, with 10 bases in between. The CDR3 spans 15 residues. The germline gives CDR1 SQVTM, CDR2 ANQGSEA. CDR3 bases: TGCAGCGTTGAAGGGACAGCCAACTCCTACAATGAGCAGTTCTTC. This gives the protein CSVEGTANSYNEQFF.

CDR3 sequence reads: CASSEDRSDEQFF. The DNA of the CDR3 is TGTGCCAGCAGCGAGGACAGGTCAGATGAGCAGTTCTTC. The chain joins TRBV7-9 to TRBJ2-1, with 7 bases identical to TRBD1. Germline CDR1 is SEHNR and CDR2 is FQNEAQ (reference sequence). The CDR3 length is 13 residues. V gave up 5 bases and J gave up 8 bases; unmatched junction bases: 6.

The chain employs TRBV7-8 and TRBJ1-4, with D perhaps matching TRBD1 (5 bases). The V and J ends lost 3 bases and 8 bases respectively, with 19 bases between them. Germline CDR1 reads SGHVS; CDR2 reads FQNEAQ. The CDR3 contains 16 residues. For the CDR3, the DNA is TGTGCCAGCAGCTTCCAGTTAGGAGGGGAGGGCGAAAAACTGTTTTTT. It codes for CASSFQLGGEGEKLFF.

This clone was counted only a few times. V usage is TRBV7-9 and J usage is TRBJ1-1; D ambiguous. Germline-derived CDR1 and CDR2 are SEHNR and FQNEAQ (reference sequence). This CDR3 is 13 amino acids long. V was pared by 1 base and J by 6 bases, with 9 bases between. As DNA, the CDR3 is TGTGCCAGCAGCTTAGGTGGGAGCGCTGAAGCTTTCTTT. Translated, it gives CASSLGGSAEAFF. The full variable domain, completed using reference TRBV7-9 and TRBJ1-1, is DTGVSQNPRHKITKRGQNVTFRCDPISEHNRLYWYRQTLGQGPEFLTYFQNEAQLEKSRLLSDRFSAERPKGSFSTLEIQRTEQGDSAMYLCASSLGGSAEAFFGQGTRLTVV.

As for this clone: At one end the junction does not follow the germline gene, possibly because of a read error. J is TRBJ2-4 and V is TRBV7-7, with D possibly TRBD1 on 6 matching bases. This CDR3 spans 13 amino acids. Germline lookup yields CDR1 SSHAT and CDR2 FNYEAQ (reference sequence). The CDR3 DNA reads TGTGCTAGCAGCTTAGGAGCCAGGGGAATTCAGTACTTC. Translation gives CASSLGARGIQYF.

The chain has TRBV2 and TRBJ2-3; 10 nucleotides align to TRBD2. Germline loops: CDR1 SNHLY, CDR2 FYNNEI. There are 15 residues in the CDR3. J was trimmed by 2 bases and V by 6 bases; bases with no gene match: 5. The CDR3 bases are TGTGCCAGCAGAGCTAGCGGGGGCAACACAGATACGCAGTATTTT. It specifies CASRASGGNTDTQYF.

This clone was observed a single time. This rearrangement joins TRBV4-1 to TRBJ1-3; a weak D match, TRBD1 (6 bases). The CDR3 has 17 residues. From germline, CDR1 is MGHRA and CDR2 YSYEKL. V lost 0 bases to trimming and J lost 0 bases, with 12 bases between them. The CDR3 coding sequence is TGCGCCAGCAGCCAAGATGGGGACACCATCTCTGGAAACACCATATATTTT. This translates into CASSQDGDTISGNTIYF.

In its sample, this clone was seen a few times. The V call is TRBV7-9, the J call TRBJ1-4, with D possibly being TRBD1 (5 bases). CDR1 is SEHNR and CDR2 is FQNEAQ in the germline V gene (reference sequence). The CDR3 covers 13 residues. The ends were cut back, 10 bases at V and 5 bases at J, with 14 bases in the middle. DNA for the CDR3: TGTGCCATCAAGGTGGGGGGGAATGAAAAACTGTTTTTT. This sequence encodes CAIKVGGNEKLFF.

This clone was counted between two and nine times. The gene calls are TRBV9 and TRBJ2-3, with a possible D match to TRBD2 (6 bases). The CDR3 is 15 amino acids. The V gene lost 0 bases and the J gene lost 4 bases, with 12 bases spanning the gap. CDR1 is SGDLS, CDR2 YYNGEE, per germline. This chain's CDR3 is CASSVGGREADTQYF. As DNA, the CDR3 is TGTGCCAGCAGCGTAGGGGGCAGGGAGGCAGATACGCAGTATTTT.

The chain uses TRBV29-1 and TRBJ2-7; TRBD1 matches at 8 bases. From germline, CDR1 is SQVTM and CDR2 ANQGSEA. J lost 0 bases, V lost 1 base, and 8 bases had no gene match. CDR3 length equals 16 residues. CDR3: CSVEGGWGQDSYEQYF. CDR3 DNA sequence: TGCAGCGTTGAAGGTGGTTGGGGACAGGACTCCTACGAGCAGTACTTC.

The rearrangement uses TRBV23-1 and TRBJ1-2; no firm D call. Being an ORF, TRBV23-1 has a function that is uncertain. This CDR3 is 13 amino acids long. V shed 4 bases and J shed 3 bases, with 9 bases lying between them. CDR3 nucleotide sequence: TGCGCCAGCAGTCGCCCAGGCCACTATGGCTACACCTTC. Translating gives CASSRPGHYGYTF.

The gene calls are TRBV4-1 and TRBJ2-5; 7 nucleotides agree with TRBD1. The CDR3 has 15 amino acids. Germline V CDR1 and CDR2: MGHRA, YSYEKL. Trimming cost V 4 bases and J 4 bases; bases outside gene matches: 9. CDR3 sequence (DNA): TGCGCCAGCAGCCTCCAAGGGGGCGCGGGAGAGACCCAGTACTTC. It yields the protein CASSLQGGAGETQYF.